This TCR beta chain originates from a study of blood T cells in healthy people across ages. Using a J-beta primer mix together with a sample-barcoded 5' primer, a second PCR was run for about 6 to 11 cycles. From the 5' RACE reads, TCRdb called clonotypes with MiXCR, one entry per CDR3 protein. This table holds 600,000 to 850,000 distinct CDR3 sequences, more than 40% found once. CDR3 size: 17 residues. Germline lookup yields CDR1 SNHLY and CDR2 FYNNEI. V shed 0 bases, J shed 3 bases, and the junction held 10 bases outside the gene matches. The TCR sequence derives from an older woman in good health. The sample comprised blood. The chain uses TRBV2 and TRBJ1-2; TRBD1 matches at 7 bases. DNA for the CDR3: TGTGCCAGCAGTGAAGCGCTCATTATCGGACAGGACTATGGCTACACCTTC. It translates to CASSEALIIGQDYGYTF.